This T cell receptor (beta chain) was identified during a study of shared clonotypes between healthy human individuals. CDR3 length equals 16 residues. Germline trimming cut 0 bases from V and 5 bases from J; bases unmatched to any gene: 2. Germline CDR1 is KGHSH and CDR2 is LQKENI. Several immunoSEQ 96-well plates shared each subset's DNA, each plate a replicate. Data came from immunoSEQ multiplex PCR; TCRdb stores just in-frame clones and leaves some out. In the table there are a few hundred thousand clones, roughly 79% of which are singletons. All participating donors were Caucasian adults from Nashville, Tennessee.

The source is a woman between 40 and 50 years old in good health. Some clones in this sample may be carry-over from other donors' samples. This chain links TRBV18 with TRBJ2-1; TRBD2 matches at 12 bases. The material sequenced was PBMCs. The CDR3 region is CASSPPLAGGNNEQFF. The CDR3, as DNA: TGTGCCAGCTCACCACCGCTAGCGGGAGGGAACAATGAGCAGTTCTTC.